This T cell receptor (beta chain) came from a study of cytomegalovirus exposure and HLA in healthy donors. Whole-study findings and limits: Researchers left out some V segments, among them TRBV6-2 and TRBV6-3, as indistinguishable.

Turning to this clone: The antigen remains undetermined.

Trimming took 0 bases from V and 6 from J; bases not matched to a gene: 12. The CDR3 has 18 residues. CDR1 and CDR2 from the germline V gene are SGHVS and FQNEAQ. PCR amplification relied on 60 Vbeta primers (plus 13 Jbeta primers). Data came from immunoSEQ multiplex PCR; TCRdb stores just in-frame clones and leaves some out. In the table there are some 110,000 clones, about 80% of which are singletons. The chain carries TRBV7-8 and TRBJ2-4, with 9 bases lining up with TRBD2. The sequencing sample was made of PBMCs. The TCR originated in a man between 60 and 75 years old in good health and CMV-seropositive. The CDR3 is CASSLAPWERGAGNIQYF. CDR3 in DNA: TGTGCCAGCAGCTTAGCCCCATGGGAGCGGGGGGCAGGAAACATTCAGTACTTC.